Presented here are 23 T cell receptor beta chains from one specimen sequenced in a study of T cell responses to AZD1222 COVID-19 vaccine. Using immunoSEQ multiplex PCR, the repertoire was profiled, and TCRdb retains in-frame clones only, with some absent. This table holds around 120,000 clones, approximately 90% found once. The source was peripheral blood, collected 28 days after the second AZD1222 dose. All receptors come from an adult who received the AZD1222 COVID-19 vaccine.

CDR3 DNA sequence: TGTGCTAGTTCCTTCACCGCGGGGGGGTTAGAGACCCAGTACTTC. Its protein is CASSFTAGGLETQYF. The chain joins TRBV12-5 to TRBJ2-5, with 9 bases identical to TRBD2. The CDR3 totals 15 residues. V lost 8 bases to trimming and J lost 4 bases; unmatched junction nucleotides: 11. Germline V gives CDR1 LGHNT, CDR2 FRNRAP. Drawing the rest from reference TRBV12-5 and TRBJ2-5, the complete variable domain is DARVTQTPRHKVTEMGQEVTMRCQPILGHNTVFWYRQTMMQGLELLAYFRNRAPLDDSGMPKDRFSAEMPDATLATLKIQPSEPRDSAVYFCASSFTAGGLETQYFGPGTRLLVL.

This chain joins TRBV12-2 and TRBJ1-6; the D segment call TRBD1 is taken from the table without a DNA check. TRBV12-2 is designated a pseudogene. The CDR3 spans 17 residues. The CDR3 region has the DNA TGTGCAAGTCGCTTAGTCGCTGGGACAGGGATTGATTCACCCCTCCACTTT. This encodes CASRLVAGTGIDSPLHF.

The sample holds one count of this clone. This chain joins TRBV28 and TRBJ2-1; D may be TRBD1 (5 bases). This CDR3 has 12 amino acids. V was cut by 6 bases and J by 11 bases, with 14 bases left in between. CDR1 is MDHEN and CDR2 is SYDVKM in the germline V gene. CDR3 region: CASSLQDSKQFF. As DNA, the CDR3 is TGTGCCAGCAGCCTTCAAGACAGCAAGCAGTTCTTC.

V gene TRBV6-2 or TRBV6-3 combines with J gene TRBJ1-1; no clear D. V was trimmed by 2 bases and J by 1 base, leaving 8 bases between them. Germline CDR1 is MNHEY and CDR2 is SVGEGT. The CDR3 runs 14 residues. This CDR3 reads CASSYHNQNTEAFF. For the CDR3, the DNA is TGTGCCAGCAGTTACCATAACCAGAACACTGAAGCTTTCTTT.

The chain recombines TRBV27 with TRBJ1-4, with 7 bases that match TRBD1. V lost 6 bases and J lost 7; bases outside the gene matches: 11. CDR3 length: 15 amino acids. Per the germline V gene, CDR1 is MNHEY and CDR2 is SMNVEV (reference sequence). CDR3 sequence (DNA): TGTGCCAGCAGCACCCACAGGGGAAGGAGTGAAAAACTGTTTTTT. Translated, it gives CASSTHRGRSEKLFF. The full variable domain, its missing parts supplied by reference TRBV27 and TRBJ1-4, is EAQVTQNPRYLITVTGKKLTVTCSQNMNHEYMSWYRQDPGLGLRQIYYSMNVEVTDKGDVPEGYKVSRKEKRNFPLILESPSPNQTSLYFCASSTHRGRSEKLFFGSGTQLSVL.

The V call is TRBV3-1 (or the pseudogene TRBV3-2), the J call TRBJ1-6; 8 bases map to TRBD1. J was trimmed by 8 bases and V by 2 bases; bases with no gene match: 8. Germline CDR1 LGHDT, CDR2 YNNKEL (reference sequence). The CDR3 spans 16 residues. CDR3 sequence: CASSQPPTGVHSPLHF. The CDR3 DNA follows: TGTGCCAGCAGCCAACCTCCGACAGGGGTACATTCACCCCTCCACTTT.

The chain uses TRBV11-3 and TRBJ2-3, with 9 bases aligning to TRBD2. Trimming at V came to 3 bases and at J to 6 bases, leaving 4 bases not matched to a gene. The germline gives CDR1 SGHNT, CDR2 YENEEA. This CDR3 comprises 14 residues. CDR3 residues: CASSLGSGGDTQYF. The CDR3 DNA follows: TGTGCCAGCAGCTTGGGTAGCGGGGGTGATACGCAGTATTTT.

The chain combines TRBV9 with TRBJ2-1, with 8 bases aligning to TRBD2. Trimming cost V 2 bases and J 1 base; bases outside gene matches: 5. CDR1 is SGDLS and CDR2 is YYNGEE in the germline V gene. This CDR3 has 16 residues. DNA for the CDR3: TGTGCCAGCAGCGTGTCGAGCGGGGGATCCTACAATGAGCAGTTCTTC. This translates into CASSVSSGGSYNEQFF.

The CDR3 coding sequence is TGTGCCAGCAGCCGAGGGACAGGGGGGGATGAAAAACTGTTTTTT. It yields the protein CASSRGTGGDEKLFF. The chain combines TRBV7-8 with TRBJ1-4; 11 bases are a match to TRBD1. This CDR3 is built from 15 residues. Trimming took 5 bases from V and 6 from J; bases not matched to a gene: 5. Germline V gene data show CDR1 as SGHVS and CDR2 as FQNEAQ. The full variable domain, with the rest looked up from reference TRBV7-8 and TRBJ1-4, is GAGVSQSPRYKVAKRGQDVALRCDPISGHVSLFWYQQALGQGPEFLTYFQNEAQLDKSGLPSDRFFAERPEGSVSTLKIQRTQQEDSAVYLCASSRGTGGDEKLFFGSGTQLSVL.

This chain connects TRBV4-2 to TRBJ2-3, with D unclear. CDR3 length: 15 residues. The germline CDR1 and CDR2 sequences are LGHNA and YNFKEQ. The V and J ends lost 0 bases and 0 bases respectively, with 7 bases between them. This CDR3 reads CASSQDRASTDTQYF. In DNA form, the CDR3 reads TGTGCCAGCAGCCAAGATCGGGCTAGCACAGATACGCAGTATTTT.

J is TRBJ1-4 and V is TRBV19; 9 nucleotides line up with TRBD1. Germline V gene data show CDR1 as LNHDA and CDR2 as SQIVND (reference sequence). V shed 6 bases and J 0 bases; nucleotides not matched to a gene: 8. CDR3 size: 17 residues. As DNA, the CDR3 is TGTGCCAGTAGCCCTCTCGGGACAGGGACAACTAATGAAAAACTGTTTTTT. Its translation: CASSPLGTGTTNEKLFF.

This chain links TRBV11-2 with TRBJ1-1; no firm D call. The germline gives CDR1 SGHAT, CDR2 FQNNGV. The CDR3 contains 13 residues. Trimming left V 4 bases short and J 11 bases short, with 17 bases between. In DNA, the CDR3 is TGTGCCAGCAGCTCCGTCAATTACTGGCGGGCTTTCTTT. Amino acids: CASSSVNYWRAFF.

The rearrangement joins TRBV15 to TRBJ1-1; the D gene is possibly TRBD1 (5 bases). With 0 bases removed from V and 4 bases from J, the gap between germline ends came to 12 bases. There are 15 residues in the CDR3. Germline V gene data show CDR1 as LNHNV and CDR2 as YYDKDF (reference sequence). The CDR3 region has the DNA TGTGCCACCAGCAGAGATCGGGTTAGGGGCACTGAAGCTTTCTTT. Protein product: CATSRDRVRGTEAFF.

V usage is TRBV6-4 and J usage is TRBJ1-1; a weak D match, TRBD1 (5 bases). Germline loops: CDR1 MRHNA, CDR2 SNTAGT. V lost 2 bases and J lost 10, with 11 bases in between. CDR3 length equals 12 residues. CDR3: CASSDGAARAFF. CDR3 sequence (DNA): TGTGCCAGCAGTGACGGGGCCGCTAGAGCTTTCTTT.

The rearrangement uses TRBV13 and TRBJ1-2; a possible D gene is TRBD1 (6 bases). Deletions cut 0 bases from V and 4 bases from J, with 15 bases between. The CDR3 has 16 amino acids. The germline CDR1 and CDR2 sequences are PRHDT and FYEKMQ (reference sequence). For the CDR3, the DNA is TGTGCCAGCAGCTTAGGGCAGGGGAGCACACTCTATGGCTACACCTTC. This translates into CASSLGQGSTLYGYTF.

The V and J genes are TRBV12-3 or TRBV12-4 and TRBJ2-5, with D unclear. Trimming removed 3 bases from V and 6 bases from J, with 5 bases in between. The CDR3 totals 11 residues. CDR3 residues: CASSFRKTQYF. The CDR3 DNA reads TGTGCCAGCAGTTTCAGGAAGACCCAGTACTTC.

The chain employs TRBV9 and TRBJ2-7, with no clear D. The V end was cut by 0 bases, the J end by 1 base, with 8 bases between. There are 14 residues in the CDR3. Germline-derived CDR1 and CDR2 are SGDLS and YYNGEE. The CDR3 reads CASSVGVRSYEQYF. In DNA form, the CDR3 reads TGTGCCAGCAGCGTAGGGGTTAGGTCCTACGAGCAGTACTTC.

The chain joins TRBV27 to TRBJ2-7, with 8 bases aligning to TRBD2. Losses at the gene ends were 5 bases for V and 5 bases for J; bases not matched to a gene: 14. In germline, CDR1 is MNHEY, CDR2 SMNVEV (reference sequence). The CDR3 covers 16 residues. CDR3 DNA: TGTGCCAGCAGTCCAACTCCGGGGGGGGCTTCCAACGAGCAGTACTTC. It encodes CASSPTPGGASNEQYF.

This chain links TRBV19 with TRBJ1-2; TRBD1 is a possible D gene (5 bases). Trimming pared 4 bases from V and 0 bases from J, leaving 9 bases between. CDR1 is LNHDA and CDR2 is SQIVND in the germline V gene (reference sequence). The CDR3 length is 14 residues. In nucleotides, the CDR3 is TGTGCCAGTAGTACCGACAGCACTAACTATGGCTACACCTTC. Encoded protein: CASSTDSTNYGYTF.

The gene calls are TRBV6-5 and TRBJ1-6; D is perhaps TRBD1 (6 bases). Germline assignment: CDR1 MNHEY and CDR2 SVGAGI. The CDR3 contains 15 residues. Trimming cost V 5 bases and J 6 bases, with 14 bases left between them. The CDR3: CASSPRDTLNSPLHF. CDR3 nucleotide sequence: TGTGCCAGCAGTCCACGGGACACACTTAATTCACCCCTCCACTTT.

The V and J genes are TRBV6-5 and TRBJ2-7; tentatively, D is TRBD1 or TRBD2 (5 bases each). Trimming stripped 4 bases from V and 2 bases from J, with 12 bases between. Germline assignment: CDR1 MNHEY and CDR2 SVGAGI. This CDR3 spans 14 amino acids. CDR3 coding DNA: TGTGCCAGCAGTTCCAACATGGGGGCCTACGAGCAGTACTTC. Amino acids: CASSSNMGAYEQYF.

The rearrangement uses TRBV5-6 and TRBJ1-4; D not resolved. The CDR3 extends over 17 amino acids. V lost 1 base to trimming and J lost 5 bases, with 18 bases between them. CDR1 is SGHDT, CDR2 YYEEEE, per germline. CDR3 DNA: TGTGCCAGCAGCTTGACCGGGTCCGTGGGTCTAAATGAAAAACTGTTTTTT. Translated: CASSLTGSVGLNEKLFF. The entire variable domain, with the rest obtained from reference TRBV5-6 and TRBJ1-4, is as follows: DAGVTQSPTHLIKTRGQQVTLRCSPKSGHDTVSWYQQALGQGPQFIFQYYEEEERQRGNFPDRFSGHQFPNYSSELNVNALLLGDSALYLCASSLTGSVGLNEKLFFGSGTQLSVL.

The V gene is TRBV27, the J gene TRBJ2-6; 10 nucleotides agree with TRBD2. CDR3 length: 17 amino acids. Germline-derived CDR1 and CDR2 are MNHEY and SMNVEV (reference sequence). Unmatched junction bases numbered 5, after V lost 5 bases and J lost 1 base. CDR3 region: CASSPLAGASGANVLTF. CDR3 coding DNA: TGTGCCAGCAGTCCTCTAGCGGGGGCATCTGGGGCCAACGTCCTGACTTTC.